The T cell receptor (beta chain) described here comes from a study of blood T cell repertoires in COVID-19. About the study: The United States, Italy and Spain were the sources of the acute and convalescent COVID-19 samples. T cells, B-cell-depleted T cells, or PBMCs supplied cDNA or gDNA.

This clone was observed a handful of times. TCRdb keeps only in-frame clones here, not all; method: immunoSEQ multiplex PCR. The data show 200,000 to 300,000 clones, with approximately 86% seen just once and just under 2% held by the top ten. Germline values: CDR1 SGHTA, CDR2 FQGNSA. Trimming removed 3 bases from V and 7 bases from J, with 10 bases in between. The CDR3 spans 13 residues. This clonotype was obtained from a man between 25 and 39 years old with active or convalescent COVID-19. The source material was peripheral blood. The chain links TRBV7-2 to TRBJ2-1; D call uncertain. The CDR3 is CASSFWSRNEQFF. The CDR3 DNA sequence: TGTGCCAGCAGCTTTTGGAGCCGTAATGAGCAGTTCTTC.